Below, 32 T cell receptor beta chains from the same sample are listed, as sequenced in a study of blood T cell repertoires in COVID-19 (dated by TCRdb to the early 2020s). Library preparation used the immunoSEQ multiplex PCR assay. TCRdb provides this immuneACCESS table in a form limited to in-frame rearrangements. Some clones are lacking; in checked studies, under half of them reflect an unresolved V gene, and why the rest are absent is not known. For this sample the table gives under 300,000 clones, of which around 87% were detected only once. The top ten constitute roughly 3.5% of the sample. The sample comprised PBMCs or T cells enriched from blood (not recorded which). These TCRs come from a woman in her thirties or forties with acute COVID-19.

V is TRBV2 and J is TRBJ1-2; 8 bases agree with TRBD1. This CDR3 is 14 amino acids long. CDR1 and CDR2 (germline): SNHLY, FYNNEI. The ends lost 4 bases at V and 0 bases at J; junction bases unmatched: 1. The CDR3 coding sequence is TGTGCCAGCAGTGGACAGGGGTCTAACTATGGCTACACCTTC. Translated: CASSGQGSNYGYTF.

This clone occurred once. This sequence joins TRBV27 and TRBJ2-1, with 8 bases that match TRBD2. Losses at the gene ends were 4 bases for V and 4 bases for J; bases not matched to a gene: 3. The CDR3 spans 14 residues. The germline V gene has CDR1 MNHEY and CDR2 SMNVEV (reference sequence). The CDR3 DNA follows: TGTGCCAGCAGTTCACTAGCGGAATACAATGAGCAGTTCTTC. Translation: CASSSLAEYNEQFF.

The chain combines TRBV9 with TRBJ2-1, with 7 bases aligning to TRBD2. V lost 0 bases and J lost 6; bases outside the gene matches: 6. This CDR3 is 15 amino acids long. The V gene's germline CDR1 is SGDLS and CDR2 YYNGEE. For the CDR3, the DNA is TGTGCCAGCAGCGTAGAATGGACTAGATCCAATGAGCAGTTCTTC. It translates to CASSVEWTRSNEQFF. Looking up the rest from reference TRBV9 and TRBJ2-1 gives the full variable domain: DSGVTQTPKHLITATGQRVTLRCSPRSGDLSVYWYQQSLDQGLQFLIQYYNGEERAKGNILERFSAQQFPDLHSELNLSSLELGDSALYFCASSVEWTRSNEQFFGPGTRLTVL.

This chain connects TRBV5-4 to TRBJ1-6; the D gene is possibly TRBD1 (5 bases). Trimming took off 0 bases at V and 10 bases at J, with 14 bases between the two ends. Germline CDR1 and CDR2: SGHNT and YYREEE (reference sequence). The CDR3 spans 15 residues. The CDR3 sequence: CASSLDQGQLSPLHF. The CDR3, as DNA: TGTGCCAGCAGCTTGGATCAGGGCCAATTGTCACCCCTCCACTTT.

The V and J genes are TRBV5-1 and TRBJ1-1; possibly TRBD1 for D (5 bases). Trimming left V 0 bases short and J 3 bases short, with 12 bases between. In germline, CDR1 is SGHRS, CDR2 YFSETQ. This CDR3 is 15 amino acids long. The CDR3 sequence: CASSLGPGRYTEAFF. The CDR3 region has the DNA TGCGCCAGCAGCTTGGGGCCAGGGCGGTACACTGAAGCTTTCTTT.

The rearrangement links TRBV12-3 or TRBV12-4 to TRBJ2-5; a possible D gene is TRBD2 (5 bases). The CDR3 loop spans 13 amino acids. Trimming removed 5 bases from V and 0 bases from J, with 7 bases in between. CDR3 in amino acids: CASSRGNQETQYF. The CDR3, as DNA: TGTGCCAGCAGTCGAGGGAACCAAGAGACCCAGTACTTC.

This rearrangement joins TRBV6-5 to TRBJ1-4; D is uncertain. CDR3 length: 14 residues. Germline V lookup: CDR1 MNHEY, CDR2 SVGAGI. V lost 2 bases, J lost 8 bases, and 12 bases lay in between. DNA of the CDR3: TGTGCCAGCAGTTACCAGACCCGGGGAGAAAAACTGTTTTTT. Protein sequence: CASSYQTRGEKLFF.

V is TRBV6-1 and J is TRBJ1-5; perhaps TRBD1 as D (5 bases). The CDR3 has 15 amino acids. Germline lookup yields CDR1 MNHNS and CDR2 SASEGT. Trimming stripped 1 base from V and 5 bases from J, with 12 bases between. The CDR3 loop is CASSEGDYWDQPQHF. CDR3 DNA sequence: TGTGCCAGCAGTGAAGGGGACTATTGGGATCAGCCCCAGCATTTT.

The V call is TRBV29-1, the J call TRBJ1-2; 11 nucleotides match TRBD1. The CDR3 length is 13 residues. Trimming at V came to 6 bases and at J to 3 bases, leaving 3 bases not matched to a gene. The germline V gene encodes CDR1 SQVTM and CDR2 ANQGSEA. The CDR3 loop is CSVMGQGDYGYTF. The CDR3, as DNA: TGCAGCGTGATGGGACAGGGGGACTATGGCTACACCTTC. The full variable domain, its missing parts supplied by reference TRBV29-1 and TRBJ1-2, is SAVISQKPSRDICQRGTSLTIQCQVDSQVTMMFWYRQQPGQSLTLIATANQGSEATYESGFVIDKFPISRPNLTFSTLTVSNMSPEDSSIYLCSVMGQGDYGYTFGSGTRLTVV.

The gene calls are TRBV7-8 and TRBJ2-5, with 10 positions matching TRBD1. The CDR3 runs to 19 residues. The V and J ends lost 3 bases and 4 bases, in that order; junction bases with no gene match: 17. The germline V gene has CDR1 SGHVS and CDR2 FQNEAQ. The CDR3 bases are TGTGCCAGCAGCTTCGGACAGGGGGATTTTTCAGGGGTGTTAGAGACCCAGTACTTC. This translates into CASSFGQGDFSGVLETQYF.

The chain has TRBV5-4 and TRBJ1-1, with D unclear. V dropped 1 base and J dropped 0 bases, with 7 bases sitting between them. Per the germline V gene, CDR1 is SGHNT and CDR2 is YYREEE (reference sequence). The CDR3 is 14 residues long. The CDR3 is CASSLYAVNTEAFF. The CDR3 coding sequence is TGTGCCAGCAGCTTGTATGCGGTGAACACTGAAGCTTTCTTT.

This chain uses TRBV9 with TRBJ1-1, with no clear D. V lost 1 base to trimming and J lost 0 bases, with 10 bases between them. The CDR3 has 15 amino acids. Germline lookup yields CDR1 SGDLS and CDR2 YYNGEE. Written as DNA, the CDR3 is TGTGCCAGCAGCGTATTTCAGGATATGAACACTGAAGCTTTCTTT. It codes for CASSVFQDMNTEAFF.

The CDR3 region has the DNA TGTGCCACCAGTGATTCAACTTTAGGACTAGCGGGAATGAGGTACTTC. Translated: CATSDSTLGLAGMRYF. This chain uses TRBV24-1 with TRBJ2-7; 12 nucleotides match TRBD2. CDR3 length: 16 residues. Per germline, CDR1 KGHDR and CDR2 SFDVKD. V gave up 2 bases and J gave up 12 bases; unmatched junction bases: 13.

This chain connects TRBV19 to TRBJ1-2; D is unclear. Germline V gene sequence: CDR1 LNHDA, CDR2 SQIVND (reference sequence). The CDR3 has 15 amino acids. V was clipped by 5 bases and J by 2 bases, with 15 bases between them. This chain's CDR3 is CASSGGRAQNYGYTF. CDR3 sequence (DNA): TGTGCCAGTAGTGGCGGGCGGGCCCAAAACTATGGCTACACCTTC.

V gene TRBV19 combines with J gene TRBJ2-1; possible D gene TRBD1, 6 bases. The CDR3 covers 14 residues. Trimming pared 9 bases from V and 4 bases from J, leaving 16 bases between. Germline V gene sequence: CDR1 LNHDA, CDR2 SQIVND (reference sequence). Here the CDR3 DNA reads TGTGCCAGCAGGGGACACCCGAGGTACAATGAGCAGTTCTTC. Its translation is CASRGHPRYNEQFF.

The J gene is TRBJ1-1, the V gene TRBV19, with unresolved D. CDR1 and CDR2 (germline): LNHDA, SQIVND (reference sequence). This CDR3 is 15 amino acids long. Deletions cut 6 bases from V and 3 bases from J, with 17 bases between. CDR3 residues: CASSGPQTGYTEAFF. In DNA form, the CDR3 reads TGTGCCAGTAGCGGACCACAGACGGGGTACACTGAAGCTTTCTTT.

This rearrangement joins TRBV21-1 to TRBJ2-3; whether TRBD2, the table's D call, matches the DNA was not checked. TRBV21-1 is a known pseudogene. The CDR3 has 16 amino acids. CDR3 residues: CASSKGREGGTDTQYF. CDR3 DNA sequence: TGTGCCAGCAGCAAAGGCAGGGAGGGGGGCACAGATACGCAGTATTTT.

The rearrangement uses TRBV9 and TRBJ2-3; 11 bases are a match to TRBD2. With V trimmed by 4 bases and J by 0 bases, 4 bases remained unmatched. The CDR3 consists of 16 residues. CDR1 and CDR2 (germline): SGDLS, YYNGEE. The CDR3: CASSPGLADSTDTQYF. The CDR3 DNA reads as TGTGCCAGCAGCCCGGGACTAGCGGATAGCACAGATACGCAGTATTTT.

The chain uses TRBV7-8 and TRBJ2-5; 10 nucleotides match TRBD2. This CDR3 is 15 amino acids long. Trimming cost V 1 base and J 2 bases; bases outside gene matches: 1. Germline V CDR1 and CDR2: SGHVS, FQNEAQ. The CDR3 loop reads CASSLETSGQETQYF. CDR3 bases: TGTGCCAGCAGCTTAGAGACTAGCGGGCAAGAGACCCAGTACTTC.

The chain employs TRBV7-3 and TRBJ2-7; 8 bases agree with TRBD1. Unmatched junction bases numbered 12, after V lost 5 bases and J lost 6 bases. This CDR3 has 15 residues. CDR1 SGHTA and CDR2 FQGTGA come from the germline V gene. The CDR3 bases are TGTGCCAGCAGCCCAAGGCCTGGGACAGGTTTCGAGCAGTACTTC. Translation gives CASSPRPGTGFEQYF.

The chain links TRBV29-1 to TRBJ2-7; the D gene is possibly TRBD1 (6 bases). The CDR3 is 15 amino acids. V lost 5 bases to trimming and J lost 2 bases, with 19 bases between them. Germline V gene data show CDR1 as SQVTM and CDR2 as ANQGSEA. The CDR3 reads CSVIPSGTRPYEQYF. The CDR3, as DNA: TGCAGCGTTATACCATCCGGGACACGTCCCTACGAGCAGTACTTC.

The J gene is TRBJ1-5, the V gene TRBV24-1; possibly TRBD1 for D (5 bases). The CDR3 consists of 16 residues. Germline lookup yields CDR1 KGHDR and CDR2 SFDVKD. With 3 bases removed from V and 1 base from J, the gap between germline ends came to 12 bases. The CDR3, as DNA: TGTGCCACCAGTGATGGGGCCAGTGAAAGCAATCAGCCCCAGCATTTT. Translating gives CATSDGASESNQPQHF.

The chain has TRBV3-1 (or the pseudogene TRBV3-2) and TRBJ2-5, with 9 bases identical to TRBD1. This CDR3 comprises 14 residues. CDR1 LGHDT and CDR2 YNNKEL come from the germline V gene (reference sequence). Unmatched junction bases numbered 3, after V lost 3 bases and J lost 4 bases. CDR3 region: CASSHGTGTETQYF. CDR3 coding DNA: TGTGCCAGCAGCCACGGGACAGGGACAGAGACCCAGTACTTC.

The chain uses TRBV6-5 and TRBJ1-3; TRBD1 matches at 7 bases. Germline values: CDR1 MNHEY, CDR2 SVGAGI. This CDR3 has 15 amino acids. Losses at the gene ends were 2 bases for V and 0 bases for J; bases not matched to a gene: 1. CDR3 residues: CASSYRGPSGNTIYF. DNA for the CDR3: TGTGCCAGCAGTTACAGGGGGCCCTCTGGAAACACCATATATTTT.

DNA for the CDR3: TGTGCCAGCTCACCAGTTACTAGCGGAAACAATGAGCAGTTCTTC. Protein: CASSPVTSGNNEQFF. The chain links TRBV18 to TRBJ2-1, with TRBD2 identical over 8 bases. Trimming at V came to 2 bases and at J to 5 bases, leaving 5 bases not matched to a gene. This CDR3 contains 15 residues. The V gene's germline CDR1 is KGHSH and CDR2 LQKENI.

The chain carries TRBV5-1 and TRBJ2-3; 10 bases are shared with TRBD1. Germline assignment: CDR1 SGHRS and CDR2 YFSETQ. V was clipped by 3 bases and J by 4 bases; unmatched bases: 5. The CDR3 runs 15 residues. The CDR3 region has the DNA TGCGCCAGCAGCTCGGGGACAGGGGCCGCAGATACGCAGTATTTT. The encoded protein is CASSSGTGAADTQYF. Variable domain in full (rest from reference TRBV5-1 and TRBJ2-3): KAGVTQTPRYLIKTRGQQVTLSCSPISGHRSVSWYQQTPGQGLQFLFEYFSETQRNKGNFPGRFSGRQFSNSRSEMNVSTLELGDSALYLCASSSGTGAADTQYFGPGTRLTVL.

This rearrangement joins TRBV7-2 to TRBJ2-5; D is ambiguous. Trimming stripped 1 base from V and 2 bases from J, with 11 bases between. The germline V gene has CDR1 SGHTA and CDR2 FQGNSA. The CDR3 totals 15 residues. The CDR3 loop is CASSLDNSLQETQYF. In nucleotides, the CDR3 is TGTGCCAGCAGCTTAGACAACAGCCTACAAGAGACCCAGTACTTC.

The chain carries TRBV19 and TRBJ2-1; 8 bases are a match to TRBD1. The J segment lost 7 bases and the V segment lost 4 bases, leaving 6 bases of the junction unmatched. Germline V CDR1 and CDR2: LNHDA, SQIVND (reference sequence). The CDR3 runs to 14 residues. In DNA, the CDR3 is TGTGCCAGTAGTACCCTGACAGGGGCGAATGAGCAGTTCTTC. Translating gives CASSTLTGANEQFF.

This chain joins TRBV11-2 and TRBJ1-6, with 9 positions matching TRBD1. Trimming cost V 5 bases and J 9 bases; bases outside gene matches: 8. Germline V gene sequence: CDR1 SGHAT, CDR2 FQNNGV. This CDR3 is 15 amino acids long. The CDR3 spells CASSPWTGESSPLHF. The DNA of the CDR3 is TGTGCCAGCAGCCCTTGGACAGGGGAGAGTTCACCCCTCCACTTT. Full variable domain (missing parts from reference TRBV11-2 and TRBJ1-6): EAGVAQSPRYKIIEKRQSVAFWCNPISGHATLYWYQQILGQGPKLLIQFQNNGVVDDSQLPKDRFSAERLKGVDSTLKIQPAKLEDSAVYLCASSPWTGESSPLHFGNGTRLTVT.

This clone occurred once. The rearrangement uses TRBV6-7 and TRBJ2-7; tentatively, D is TRBD2 (5 bases). TRBV6-7 is given ORF status, its function remaining uncertain. V lost 10 bases and J 3 bases, leaving 16 bases between the germline ends. CDR3 length equals 13 residues. The CDR3 DNA sequence: TGTGCCACGCGGGCCCCCAGATTCTACGAGCAGTACTTC. Amino acids: CATRAPRFYEQYF.

This clone was recorded once. V gene TRBV30 combines with J gene TRBJ2-2; the D is unclear. The V end was cut by 2 bases, the J end by 8 bases, with 9 bases between. This CDR3 is built from 12 residues. The germline V gene encodes CDR1 GTSNPN and CDR2 SVGIG (reference sequence). This CDR3 is CAWSLRRGELFF. The DNA for the CDR3 is TGTGCCTGGAGTCTCCGGAGAGGGGAGCTGTTTTTT. Full variable domain (missing parts from reference TRBV30 and TRBJ2-2): SQTIHQWPATLVQPVGSPLSLECTVEGTSNPNLYWYRQAAGRGLQLLFYSVGIGQISSEVPQNLSASRPQDRQFILSSKKLLLSDSGFYLCAWSLRRGELFFGEGSRLTVL.

J is TRBJ1-1 and V is TRBV11-3, with TRBD1 identical over 8 bases. Looked up from germline, CDR1 is SGHNT and CDR2 is YENEEA. V was clipped by 5 bases and J by 3 bases; unmatched bases: 14. This CDR3 region has 17 residues. The CDR3 reads CASSPGQGTSLDTEAFF. The CDR3 DNA reads as TGTGCCAGCAGCCCTGGACAGGGTACTTCCTTGGACACTGAAGCTTTCTTT.